This T cell receptor beta chain was profiled in a study of spatial heterogeneity in lung cancer. Study-wide results and limits: Whereas they appeared in blood less at follow-up, ubiquitous expanded tumor TCRs appeared there more at resection.

Time point described: blood at routine non-recurrence follow-up after resection. Whole RNA, which was extracted from tumor, nontumor lung tissue or frozen PBMC, was sequenced without any cell sorting. V was shortened by 7 bases and J by 4 bases, with 12 bases between the two germline ends. The CDR3 is 12 amino acids. In germline, CDR1 is SQVTM, CDR2 ANQGSEA. This clonotype was observed many times. Antigen specificity is unknown. TCRdb processed the 5' RACE reads anew with MiXCR; each CDR3 protein has one entry. Here the sample spans approximately 110,000 distinct CDR3 sequences, approximately 11% being singletons.

The clonotype comes from a female donor with early-stage non-small cell lung cancer. The sequencing used PBMCs, collected at follow-up. This chain connects TRBV29-1 to TRBJ2-3, with D perhaps being TRBD1 or TRBD2 (5 bases each). Here the CDR3 DNA reads TGCAGCGGATACAGAGGGGCAGATACGCAGTATTTT. Amino acid sequence: CSGYRGADTQYF.